These T cell receptor beta chains were read from a single sample in a study of monozygotic twins with inflammatory bowel disease. TCRdb reprocessed the 5' RACE reads and reports one entry per CDR3 protein, with no DNA. The sample has about 330,000 distinct CDR3 sequences, and its top ten clones hold 2% to 2.5%. Material: blood. These receptors were obtained from a human donor with ulcerative colitis or Crohn's disease, or a healthy co-twin of an affected twin (not recorded which). CDR3s include the opening cysteine and the closing phenylalanine or tryptophan.

V	J	CDR3
TRBV20-1	TRBJ1-5	CSARAPGGGRNQPQHF
TRBV5-1	TRBJ1-5	CASSLGTGNQPQHF
TRBV6-6	TRBJ2-7	CASSPQGARYEQYF
TRBV5-1	TRBJ2-2	CASSPTGASWGGELFF
TRBV12-3/TRBV12-4	TRBJ2-3	CASSSSVNRDTQYF
TRBV5-1	TRBJ2-2	CASSPTGGSTGELFF
TRBV6-1	TRBJ2-7	CASLGRGREGYEQYF
TRBV29-1	TRBJ2-5	CSVATGQETQYF
TRBV2	TRBJ2-2	CASSEQGQGAGELFF
TRBV7-2	TRBJ1-1	CACHRGLNTEAFF
TRBV5-1	TRBJ2-6	CASSLGQGGAGANVLTF
TRBV6-5	TRBJ2-2	CASRLQTNTGELFF
TRBV20-1	TRBJ2-1	CSASNSGRAGEQFF
TRBV5-1	TRBJ2-5	CASSIRQGKGETQYF
TRBV28	TRBJ2-5	CASLDRTTQETQYF
TRBV5-1	TRBJ2-2	CASSISGSYSGELFF
TRBV29-1	TRBJ2-3	CSVERGGTDTQYF
TRBV7-9	TRBJ2-4	CASSETLAKNIQYF
TRBV5-1	TRBJ2-1	CASSLVGGFLGEQFF
TRBV29-1	TRBJ2-3	CSPFRSGRSLLALRTDTQYF
TRBV5-5	TRBJ1-3	CASSFDRGPNTIYF
TRBV5-1	TRBJ1-6	CASSLVGTGTNSPLHF
TRBV6-6	TRBJ1-1	CASSWDSEAFF